This TCR beta chain was captured by sequencing in a study of blood T cell repertoires in COVID-19. Study-level information: Sources were T cells, B-cell-depleted T cells, or PBMCs; the material itself was cDNA or gDNA.

V lost 6 bases and J 8 bases, leaving 14 bases between the germline ends. This CDR3 has 13 residues. In the authors' methods: Quantification of nucleated cells was approximated via reference gene primer amplification. Libraries were prepared by immunoSEQ multiplex PCR; TCRdb keeps only in-frame clonotypes and omits some of them. D and trimming come from the DNA, and the V and J calls and clone size come from that table. The repertoire holds about 76,000 clones, with 75% to 85% as singletons. Sequencing was carried out using peripheral blood. The TCR sequence derives from a man older than 75 with acute or convalescent COVID-19. V usage is TRBV12-3 or TRBV12-4 and J usage is TRBJ2-1; D remains ambiguous. CDR3 DNA sequence: TGTGCCAGCAGGCTCTCCCTCTTAGATGAGCAGTTCTTC. This sequence encodes CASRLSLLDEQFF.